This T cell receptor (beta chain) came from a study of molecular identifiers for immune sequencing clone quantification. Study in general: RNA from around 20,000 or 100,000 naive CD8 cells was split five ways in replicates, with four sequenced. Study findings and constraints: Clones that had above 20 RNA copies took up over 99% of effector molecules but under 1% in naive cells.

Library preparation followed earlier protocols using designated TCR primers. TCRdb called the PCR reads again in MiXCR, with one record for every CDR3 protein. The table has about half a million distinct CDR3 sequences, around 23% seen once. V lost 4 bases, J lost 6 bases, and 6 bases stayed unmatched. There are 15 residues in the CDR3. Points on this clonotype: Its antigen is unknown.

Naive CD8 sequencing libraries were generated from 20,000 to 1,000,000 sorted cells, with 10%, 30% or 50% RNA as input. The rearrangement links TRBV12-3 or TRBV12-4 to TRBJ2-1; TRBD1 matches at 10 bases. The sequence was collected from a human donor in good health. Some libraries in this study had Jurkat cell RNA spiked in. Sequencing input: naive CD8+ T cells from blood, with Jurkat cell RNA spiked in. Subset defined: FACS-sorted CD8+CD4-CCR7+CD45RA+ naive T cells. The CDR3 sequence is CASSSWGDRGNEQFF. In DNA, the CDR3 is TGTGCCAGCAGTTCGTGGGGGGACAGGGGCAATGAGCAGTTCTTC.